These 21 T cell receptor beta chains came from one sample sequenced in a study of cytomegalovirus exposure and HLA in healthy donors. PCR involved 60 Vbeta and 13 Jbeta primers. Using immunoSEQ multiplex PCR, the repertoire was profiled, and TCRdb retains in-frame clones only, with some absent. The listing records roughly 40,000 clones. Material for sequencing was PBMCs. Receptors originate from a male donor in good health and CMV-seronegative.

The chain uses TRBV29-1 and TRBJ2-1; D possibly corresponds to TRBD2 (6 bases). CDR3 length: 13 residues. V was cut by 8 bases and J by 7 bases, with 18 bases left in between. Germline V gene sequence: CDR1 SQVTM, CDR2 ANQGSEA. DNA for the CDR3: TGCAGCCCCGTGGGCGGGATGGGTAATGAGCAGTTCTTC. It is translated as CSPVGGMGNEQFF.

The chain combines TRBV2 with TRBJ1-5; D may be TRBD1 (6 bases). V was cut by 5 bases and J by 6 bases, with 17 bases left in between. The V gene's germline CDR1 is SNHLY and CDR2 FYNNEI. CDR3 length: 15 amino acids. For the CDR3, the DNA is TGTGCCAGCAGTATAGACAGGAACCGGGGTCAGCCCCAGCATTTT. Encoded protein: CASSIDRNRGQPQHF.

The CDR3, as DNA: TGTGCCTGGAGTCACGGGAGCTCCTACGAGCAGTACTTC. Its translation: CAWSHGSSYEQYF. The chain couples TRBV30 to TRBJ2-7; D might be TRBD2 (6 bases). The CDR3 is 13 amino acids. Germline-derived CDR1 and CDR2 are GTSNPN and SVGIG (reference sequence). Trimming stripped 2 bases from V and 0 bases from J, with 8 bases between.

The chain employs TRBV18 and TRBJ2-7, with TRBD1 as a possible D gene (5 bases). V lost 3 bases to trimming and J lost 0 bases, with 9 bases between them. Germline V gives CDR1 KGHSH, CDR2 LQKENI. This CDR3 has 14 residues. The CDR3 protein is CASSPGPVSYEQYF. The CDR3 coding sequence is TGTGCCAGCTCACCGGGGCCGGTCTCCTACGAGCAGTACTTC.

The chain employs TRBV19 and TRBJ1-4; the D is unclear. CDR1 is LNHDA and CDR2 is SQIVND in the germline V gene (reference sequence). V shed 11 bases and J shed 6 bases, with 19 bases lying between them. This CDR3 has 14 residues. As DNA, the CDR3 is TGTGCCGGGATTAACCGGACTCGAGATGAAAAACTGTTTTTT. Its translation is CAGINRTRDEKLFF.

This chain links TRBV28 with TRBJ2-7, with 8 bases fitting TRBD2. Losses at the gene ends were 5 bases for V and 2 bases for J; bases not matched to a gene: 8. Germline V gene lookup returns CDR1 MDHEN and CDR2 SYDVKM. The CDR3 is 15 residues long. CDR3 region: CASSRSGNRAYEQYF. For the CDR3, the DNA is TGTGCCAGCAGTCGTAGCGGGAACAGGGCCTACGAGCAGTACTTC.

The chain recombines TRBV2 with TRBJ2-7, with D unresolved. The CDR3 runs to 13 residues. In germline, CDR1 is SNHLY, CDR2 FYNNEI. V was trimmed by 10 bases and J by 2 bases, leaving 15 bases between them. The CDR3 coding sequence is TGTGCCATCCCTCGGCAGGCTGCCTACGAGCAGTACTTC. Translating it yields CAIPRQAAYEQYF.

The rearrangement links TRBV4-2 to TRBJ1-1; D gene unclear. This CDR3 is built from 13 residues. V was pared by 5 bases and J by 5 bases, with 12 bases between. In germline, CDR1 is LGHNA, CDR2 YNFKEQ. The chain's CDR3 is CASSYSAGTEAFF. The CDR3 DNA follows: TGTGCCAGCAGCTACTCTGCGGGGACTGAAGCTTTCTTT.

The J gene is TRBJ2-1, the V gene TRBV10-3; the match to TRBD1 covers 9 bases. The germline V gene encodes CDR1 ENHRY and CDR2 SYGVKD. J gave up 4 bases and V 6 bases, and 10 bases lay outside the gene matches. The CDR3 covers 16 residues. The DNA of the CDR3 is TGTGCCATCAGGTCCGACGGGACAGGGCATTACAATGAGCAGTTCTTC. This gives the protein CAIRSDGTGHYNEQFF.

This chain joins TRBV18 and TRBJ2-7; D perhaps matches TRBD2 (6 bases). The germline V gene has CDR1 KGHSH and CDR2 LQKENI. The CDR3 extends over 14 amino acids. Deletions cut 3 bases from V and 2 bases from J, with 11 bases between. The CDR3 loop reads CASSPGLTTYEQYF. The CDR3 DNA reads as TGTGCCAGCTCACCGGGACTGACGACCTACGAGCAGTACTTC.

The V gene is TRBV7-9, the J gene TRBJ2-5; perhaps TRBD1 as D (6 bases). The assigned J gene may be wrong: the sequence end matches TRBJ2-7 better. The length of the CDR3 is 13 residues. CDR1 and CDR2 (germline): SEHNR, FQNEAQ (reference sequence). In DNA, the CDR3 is TGTGCCAGCAGCTCCGACAGGTTCTACGAGCAGTACTTC. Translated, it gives CASSSDRFYEQYF.

The CDR3 nucleotides read TGTGCCAGCAGCCTATTGGGGGGGTCCAAAAACATTCAGTACTTC. Amino acid sequence: CASSLLGGSKNIQYF. The gene calls are TRBV28 and TRBJ2-4; TRBD2 aligns across 7 bases. Germline V gives CDR1 MDHEN, CDR2 SYDVKM. The junction had 7 bases not matched to a gene; V was cut back by 6 bases and J by 2 bases. The CDR3 runs 15 residues.

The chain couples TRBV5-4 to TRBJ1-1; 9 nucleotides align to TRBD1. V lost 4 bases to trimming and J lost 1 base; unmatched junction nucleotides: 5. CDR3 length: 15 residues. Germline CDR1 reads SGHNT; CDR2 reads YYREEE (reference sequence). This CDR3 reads CASSRDRGGNTEAFF. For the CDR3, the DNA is TGTGCCAGCAGCCGTGACAGGGGGGGGAACACTGAAGCTTTCTTT. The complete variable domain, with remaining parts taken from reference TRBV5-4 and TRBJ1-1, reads ETGVTQSPTHLIKTRGQQVTLRCSSQSGHNTVSWYQQALGQGPQFIFQYYREEENGRGNFPPRFSGLQFPNYSSELNVNALELDDSALYLCASSRDRGGNTEAFFGQGTRLTVV.

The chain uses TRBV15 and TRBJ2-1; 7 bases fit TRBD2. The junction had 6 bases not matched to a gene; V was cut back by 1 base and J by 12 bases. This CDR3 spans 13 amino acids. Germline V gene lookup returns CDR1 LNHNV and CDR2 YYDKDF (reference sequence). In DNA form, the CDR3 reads TGTGCCACCAGCAGAGTCCCGTCGGGGGGGCAGTTCTTC. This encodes CATSRVPSGGQFF.

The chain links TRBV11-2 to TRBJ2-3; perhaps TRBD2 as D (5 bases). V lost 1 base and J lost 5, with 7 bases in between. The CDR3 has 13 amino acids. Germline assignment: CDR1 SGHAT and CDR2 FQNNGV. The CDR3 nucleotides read TGTGCCAGCAGCTTAGGGACTTTAGATACGCAGTATTTT. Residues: CASSLGTLDTQYF.

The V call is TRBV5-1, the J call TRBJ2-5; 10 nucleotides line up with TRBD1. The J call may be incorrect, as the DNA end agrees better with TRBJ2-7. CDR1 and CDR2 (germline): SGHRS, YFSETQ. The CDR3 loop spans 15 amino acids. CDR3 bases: TGCGCCAGCAGCGGTACCGGGACAGGGGCCTACGAGCAGTACTTC. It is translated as CASSGTGTGAYEQYF.

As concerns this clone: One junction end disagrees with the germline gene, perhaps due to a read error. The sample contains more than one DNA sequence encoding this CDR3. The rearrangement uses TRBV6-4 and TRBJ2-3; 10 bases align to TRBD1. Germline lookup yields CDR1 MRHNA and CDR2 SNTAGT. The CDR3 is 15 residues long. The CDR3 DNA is TGCGCCAGCAGTGACGGGACAGGGGGCACAGATACGCAGTATTTT. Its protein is CASSDGTGGTDTQYF.

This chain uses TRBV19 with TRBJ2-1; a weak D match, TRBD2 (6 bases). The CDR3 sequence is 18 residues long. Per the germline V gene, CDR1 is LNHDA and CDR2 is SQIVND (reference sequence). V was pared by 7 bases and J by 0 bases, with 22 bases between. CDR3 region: CASTSRDASVSSYNEQFF. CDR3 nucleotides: TGTGCCAGTACCTCCAGGGACGCTAGCGTCAGCTCCTACAATGAGCAGTTCTTC. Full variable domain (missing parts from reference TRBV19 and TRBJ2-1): DGGITQSPKYLFRKEGQNVTLSCEQNLNHDAMYWYRQDPGQGLRLIYYSQIVNDFQKGDIAEGYSVSREKKESFPLTVTSAQKNPTAFYLCASTSRDASVSSYNEQFFGPGTRLTVL.

CDR3 nucleotide sequence: TGCAGTGCTAGATTCGGGGACGAGCAGTACTTC. This codes for CSARFGDEQYF. V usage is TRBV20-1 and J usage is TRBJ2-7; D possibly corresponds to TRBD2 (5 bases). The V gene's germline CDR1 is DFQATT and CDR2 SNEGSKA (reference sequence). This CDR3 has 11 residues. V was clipped by 2 bases and J by 5 bases, with 7 bases between them.

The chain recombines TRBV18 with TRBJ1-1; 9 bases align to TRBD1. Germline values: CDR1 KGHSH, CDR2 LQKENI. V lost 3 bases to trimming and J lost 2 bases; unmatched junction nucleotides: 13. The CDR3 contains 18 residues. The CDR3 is CASSPPGPRTGVNTEAFF. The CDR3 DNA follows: TGTGCCAGCTCACCTCCGGGGCCGAGGACAGGGGTAAACACTGAAGCTTTCTTT.

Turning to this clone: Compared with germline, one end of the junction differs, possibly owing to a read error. CDR3 amino acids: CASSRGGPNAEAFF. CDR3 bases: TGTGCCAGCAGCAGAGGGGGCCCGAACGCTGAAGCTTTCTTT. The chain links TRBV2 to TRBJ1-1; 7 bases map to TRBD1. There are 14 residues in the CDR3. Germline CDR1 is SNHLY and CDR2 is FYNNEI.